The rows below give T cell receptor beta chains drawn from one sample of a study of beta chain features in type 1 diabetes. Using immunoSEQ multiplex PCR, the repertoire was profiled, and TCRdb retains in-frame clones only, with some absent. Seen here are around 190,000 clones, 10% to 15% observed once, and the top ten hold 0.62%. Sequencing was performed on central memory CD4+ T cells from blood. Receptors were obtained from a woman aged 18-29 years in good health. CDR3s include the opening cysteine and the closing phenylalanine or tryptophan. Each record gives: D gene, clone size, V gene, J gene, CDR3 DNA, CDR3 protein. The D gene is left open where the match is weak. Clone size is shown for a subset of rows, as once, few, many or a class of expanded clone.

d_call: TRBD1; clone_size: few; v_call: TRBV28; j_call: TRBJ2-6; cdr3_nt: TGTGCCAGCAGGTCCGGGACAGGGGATTCTGGGGCCAACGTCCTGACTTTC; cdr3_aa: CASRSGTGDSGANVLTF
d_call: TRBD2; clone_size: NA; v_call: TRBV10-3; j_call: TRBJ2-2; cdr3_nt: TGTGCCATCAGTGAGAGCGGGAGTGCGGGCACCGGGGAGCTGTTTTTT; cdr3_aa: CAISESGSAGTGELFF
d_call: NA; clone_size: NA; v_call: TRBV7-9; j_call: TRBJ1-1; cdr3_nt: TGTGCCAGCAGCGTCAGGGTCAAAGCTTTCTTT; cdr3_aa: CASSVRVKAFF
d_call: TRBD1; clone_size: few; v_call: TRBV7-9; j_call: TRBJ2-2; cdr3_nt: TGTGCCAGCAGCTTTACAGGGGCTTTTCGGGCCGGGGAGCTGTTTTTT; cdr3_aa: CASSFTGAFRAGELFF
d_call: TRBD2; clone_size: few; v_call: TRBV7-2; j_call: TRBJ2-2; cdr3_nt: TGTGCCAGCAGAAGGACTAGCGATCCCGGGGAGCTGTTTTTT; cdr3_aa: CASRRTSDPGELFF
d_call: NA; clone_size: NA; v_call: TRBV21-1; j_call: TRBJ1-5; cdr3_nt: TGTGCCAGCAGCAAACATAAGGAATTTGACAGCCTCAATCAGCCCCAGCATTTT; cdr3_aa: CASSKHKEFDSLNQPQHF
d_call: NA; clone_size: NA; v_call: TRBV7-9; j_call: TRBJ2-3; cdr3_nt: TGTGCCAGCAGCTTAGCCGGGAGTAGCACAGATACGCAGTATTTT; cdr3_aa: CASSLAGSSTDTQYF
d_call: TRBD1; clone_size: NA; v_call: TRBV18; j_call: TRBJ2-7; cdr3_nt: TGTGCCAGCTCACCCCGGGACAGAGTCTCCTACGAGCAGTACTTC; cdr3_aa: CASSPRDRVSYEQYF
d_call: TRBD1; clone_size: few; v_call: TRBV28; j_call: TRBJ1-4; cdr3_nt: TGTGCCAGCAGTGAGACAGGGGTCAGTGAAAAACTGTTTTTT; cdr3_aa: CASSETGVSEKLFF
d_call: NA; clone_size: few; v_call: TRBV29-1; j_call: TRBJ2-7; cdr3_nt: TGCAGCGTTGGTTATTCCTACGAGCAGTACTTC; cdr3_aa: CSVGYSYEQYF
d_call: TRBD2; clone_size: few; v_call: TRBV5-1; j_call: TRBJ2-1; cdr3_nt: TGCGCCAGCAGCTTGTACCCCCGGACTAGCGGGATCAATGAGCAGTTCTTC; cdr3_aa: CASSLYPRTSGINEQFF
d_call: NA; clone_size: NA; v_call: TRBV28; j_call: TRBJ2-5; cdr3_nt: TGTGCCAGCAGCCCTTCCCCTCAGGGGAAGATGGAGACCCAGTACTTC; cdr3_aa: CASSPSPQGKMETQYF
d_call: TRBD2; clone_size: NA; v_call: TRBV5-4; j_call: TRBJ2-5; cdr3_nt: TGTGCCAGCAGCTTGTCTGGACTAGCGGGAGCGGGGGCGGCGACCCAGTACTTC; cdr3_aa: CASSLSGLAGAGAATQYF
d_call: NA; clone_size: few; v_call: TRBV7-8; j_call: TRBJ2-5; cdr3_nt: TGTGCCAGCAACCACTTACTGGAAGAGACCCAGTACTTC; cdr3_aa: CASNHLLEETQYF
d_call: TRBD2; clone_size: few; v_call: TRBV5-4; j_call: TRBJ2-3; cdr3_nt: TGTGCCAGCAGCTTGACTAGCGGGAGGAGCACAGATACGCAGTATTTT; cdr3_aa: CASSLTSGRSTDTQYF
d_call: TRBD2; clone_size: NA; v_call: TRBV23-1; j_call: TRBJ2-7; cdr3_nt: TGCGCCAGCAGTCAATCGTTGCGGGAGTTGGCGGAGGAGCAGTACTTC; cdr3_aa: CASSQSLRELAEEQYF
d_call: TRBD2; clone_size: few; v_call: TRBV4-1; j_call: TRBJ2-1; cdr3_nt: TGCGCCAGCAGCCAAGAGACTAGCCCACTGAATGAGCAGTTCTTC; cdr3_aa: CASSQETSPLNEQFF
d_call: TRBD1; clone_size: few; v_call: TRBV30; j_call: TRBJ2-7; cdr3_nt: TGTGCCTGGAGCCCTATAGACAGGGCTGCAAACGAGCAGTACTTC; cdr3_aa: CAWSPIDRAANEQYF
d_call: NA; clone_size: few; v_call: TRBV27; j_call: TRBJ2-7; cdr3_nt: TGTGCCAGCGGACCCTGGACAGACGACGAGCAGTACTTC; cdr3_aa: CASGPWTDDEQYF
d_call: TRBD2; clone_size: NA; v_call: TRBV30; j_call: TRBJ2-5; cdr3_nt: TGTGCCTGCTCAGCGGGACTAGCGGGAGGGCCGAGGGAGACCCAGTACTTC; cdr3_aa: CACSAGLAGGPRETQYF
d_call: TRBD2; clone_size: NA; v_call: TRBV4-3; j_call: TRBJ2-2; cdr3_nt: TGCGCCAGCAGCCCGAGGGTAATAGCGGGGACCGGGGAGCTGTTTTTT; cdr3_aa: CASSPRVIAGTGELFF
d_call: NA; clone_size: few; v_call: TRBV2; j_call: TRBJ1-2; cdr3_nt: TGTGCCAGCTCTGGACAGCCTAACTATGGCTACACCTTC; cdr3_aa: CASSGQPNYGYTF
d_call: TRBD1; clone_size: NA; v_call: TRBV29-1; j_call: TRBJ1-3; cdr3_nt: TGCAGCGTCGCAAGACAGGGGAATGGGGGAAGAAACACCATATATTTT; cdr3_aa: CSVARQGNGGRNTIYF
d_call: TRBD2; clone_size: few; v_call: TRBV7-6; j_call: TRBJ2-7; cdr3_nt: TGTGCCAGCAGCCCCCGGGAGGGGTCGTCCTACGAGCAGTACTTC; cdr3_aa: CASSPREGSSYEQYF
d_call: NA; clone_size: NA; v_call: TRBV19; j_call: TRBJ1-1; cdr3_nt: TGTGCCAGTAGCCTGCGCGGGGGAATCACTGAAGCTTTCTTT; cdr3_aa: CASSLRGGITEAFF
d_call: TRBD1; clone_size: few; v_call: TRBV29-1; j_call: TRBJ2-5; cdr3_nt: TGCAGCGTGGAAGCATCAGGGGGCTTGGGGGAGACCCAGTACTTC; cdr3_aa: CSVEASGGLGETQYF
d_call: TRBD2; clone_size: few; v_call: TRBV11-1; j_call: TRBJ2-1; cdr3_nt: TGTGCCAGCAGCTCAGGGACTAGCGGGAGTGGGCTCCATGAGCAGTTCTTC; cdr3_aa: CASSSGTSGSGLHEQFF
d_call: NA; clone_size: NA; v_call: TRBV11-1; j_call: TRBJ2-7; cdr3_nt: TGTGCCAGCACCTTGATCAAGGGGGAGCAGTACTTC; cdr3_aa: CASTLIKGEQYF